Below, one TCR beta chain is given with its context. As yet, its antigen is unknown. This specimen comes from a study of T cell responses to AZD1222 COVID-19 vaccine. Whole-study results and caveats: Most donors were white British and more were female, and clonal diversity was possibly underestimated. Receipt of two AZD1222 doses was followed by a rise in Spike-specific TCR breadth and depth. Just 5 to 7 AZD1222 recipients tested seropositive at baseline.

Produced via immunoSEQ multiplex PCR; TCRdb's table is partial and in-frame only. The sample shows more than 85,000 clones, about 88% of them seen only once. The V segment lost 6 bases and the J segment 0 bases; nucleotides outside the gene matches: 8. The CDR3 is 17 amino acids. The germline CDR1 and CDR2 sequences are SNHLY and FYNNEI. V usage is TRBV2 and J usage is TRBJ2-1; 10 bases map to TRBD2. The receptor was derived from an adult in good health. The sequences come from peripheral blood, collected on day 0 of AZD1222 vaccination. The CDR3 DNA reads as TGTGCCAGCAGGGGGACTAGCGACCTGAGCTCCTACAATGAGCAGTTCTTC. The encoded protein is CASRGTSDLSSYNEQFF.